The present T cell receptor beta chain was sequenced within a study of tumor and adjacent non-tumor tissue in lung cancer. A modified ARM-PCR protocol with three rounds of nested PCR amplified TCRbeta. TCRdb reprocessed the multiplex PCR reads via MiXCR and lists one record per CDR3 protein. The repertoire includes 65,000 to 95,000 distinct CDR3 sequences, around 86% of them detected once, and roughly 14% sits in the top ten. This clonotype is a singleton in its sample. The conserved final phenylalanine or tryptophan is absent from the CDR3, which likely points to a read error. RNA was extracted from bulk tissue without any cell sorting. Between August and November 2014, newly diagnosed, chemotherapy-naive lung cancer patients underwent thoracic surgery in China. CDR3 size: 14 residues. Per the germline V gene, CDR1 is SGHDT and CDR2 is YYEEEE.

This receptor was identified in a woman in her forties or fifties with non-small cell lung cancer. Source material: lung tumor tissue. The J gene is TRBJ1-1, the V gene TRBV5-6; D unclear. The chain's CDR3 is CVSSLSLSRREAFY. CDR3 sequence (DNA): TGTGTCAGCAGCTTGTCGTTGTCCAGGCGGGAAGCTTTCTAT.